The clone carrying this T cell receptor (beta chain) was detected a few times. This sample is drawn from a study of blood T cell repertoires in COVID-19. Generated by immunoSEQ multiplex PCR, the TCRdb table keeps only in-frame clones and is missing some. The table has 160,000 or so clones, about 86% seen once. The clonotype was recovered from a woman older than 75 with acute or convalescent COVID-19. Sequences were obtained from peripheral blood.

In DNA, the CDR3 is TGTGCCAGCAGTAGGGAGGGAAACACAGATACGCAGTATTTT. Protein: CASSREGNTDTQYF. The rearrangement uses TRBV25-1 and TRBJ2-3, with TRBD2 matching over 7 bases. The CDR3 is made up of 14 amino acids. V was clipped by 5 bases and J by 2 bases; unmatched bases: 4. Germline values: CDR1 MGHDK, CDR2 SYGVNS.